A selection of T cell receptor beta chains follows, all from one sample in a study of blood T cells in healthy people across ages. TCRdb re-analysed the 5' RACE reads in MiXCR, keeping a single row per CDR3 protein. The data contain 2 million or so distinct CDR3 sequences, around half of them seen just once; the ten biggest clones take up 2.1%. Sequencing was performed on blood. These receptor sequences come from a woman in her thirties or forties in good health. The CDR3 runs from the conserved cysteine through the conserved F or W. D genes are given only for firm matches. The listing skips clone size in some rows; elsewhere it reads once, few, many or a size class.

len	v_gene	abundance	j_gene	d_gene	CDR3nt	CDR3aa
21	TRBV6-5	.	TRBJ2-7	.	TGTGCCAGCAGTTACTCGAGTACCGGTCGACGGTCCCCCCATGGGTCCTACGAGCAGTACTTC	CASSYSSTGRRSPHGSYEQYF
14	TRBV20-1	.	TRBJ2-5	TRBD2	TGCAGTGCTCAGCTAGCGGGGGGCGAAGAGACCCAGTACTTC	CSAQLAGGEETQYF
15	TRBV15	.	TRBJ2-3	TRBD2	TGTGCCACCAGCCCCGCAGGCGGGGGTACAGATACGCAGTATTTT	CATSPAGGGTDTQYF
15	TRBV6-2/TRBV6-3	few	TRBJ2-2	.	TGTGCCAGCAGTTCAGGGACATTGTACACCGGGGAGCTGTTTTTT	CASSSGTLYTGELFF
15	TRBV20-1	few	TRBJ2-7	.	TGCAGTGCTAGAGATCAAGGGGGACGCTCCTACGAGCAGTACTTC	CSARDQGGRSYEQYF
11	TRBV6-2/TRBV6-3	.	TRBJ1-1	TRBD1	TGTGCCACAGGACAGGGCCACGAAGCTTTCTTT	CATGQGHEAFF
15	TRBV20-1	.	TRBJ2-4	.	TGCAGTGCTTTTGAGGGATACGGGGGCAAAAACATTCAGTACTTC	CSAFEGYGGKNIQYF
18	TRBV4-1	.	TRBJ2-7	.	TGCGCCAGCAGCCGAGAACGGGACGGGGGACCGGCATCCTACGAGCAGTACTTC	CASSRERDGGPASYEQYF
15	TRBV6-1	many	TRBJ2-1	TRBD1	TGTGCCAGCAGTGAAGAGGCAGGGGGCTACAATGAGCAGTTCTTC	CASSEEAGGYNEQFF
16	TRBV5-1	few	TRBJ2-5	.	TGCGCCAGCAGCTTGGGTTGGACTGAAATCTACAATGAGCAGTACTTC	CASSLGWTEIYNEQYF
13	TRBV20-1	few	TRBJ2-7	.	TGCAGTGCTAGAATTCCCCAGCTTCACGAGCAGTACTTC	CSARIPQLHEQYF
14	TRBV28	.	TRBJ2-7	TRBD1	TGTGCCAGCACAAAGAGGGGGCCTACCTACGAGCAGTACTTC	CASTKRGPTYEQYF
17	TRBV5-1	few	TRBJ2-7	TRBD2	TGCGCCAGCAGCCCCGTACCACTAGCGGGGACCTCCTACGAGCAGTACTTC	CASSPVPLAGTSYEQYF
16	TRBV20-1	.	TRBJ1-6	.	TGCAGTGCTAGCCTGGTAGTGAGCTCCTATAATTCACCCCTCCACTTT	CSASLVVSSYNSPLHF
17	TRBV4-3	.	TRBJ1-2	.	TGCGCCAGCAGCCTTTGGACCCGCCCCATAGGAGACTATGGCTACACCTTC	CASSLWTRPIGDYGYTF
11	TRBV6-1	.	TRBJ2-1	TRBD1	TGTGCCAGTTTAGGGGGCAGGGAGCAGTTCTTC	CASLGGREQFF
17	TRBV7-2	few	TRBJ1-4	.	TGTGCCAGCAGCTTTACCGGGACAATAGGCACTAATGAAAAACTGTTTTTT	CASSFTGTIGTNEKLFF
15	TRBV6-1	few	TRBJ2-7	.	TGTGCCAGCAGCCTCGGCGGGACGTCTACCTACGAGCAGTACTTC	CASSLGGTSTYEQYF
15	TRBV7-2	.	TRBJ1-2	.	TGTGCCAGCAGCTTAGGGGGCAGGGCAACAGGTGGCTACACCTTC	CASSLGGRATGGYTF
14	TRBV20-1	.	TRBJ2-5	.	TGCAGTGGGCAGCCTTTAGCGATGGGGGGGACCCAGTACTTC	CSGQPLAMGGTQYF
12	TRBV29-1	.	TRBJ1-2	.	TGCAGCGTTACCGACCCCTACTATGGCTACACCTTC	CSVTDPYYGYTF
15	TRBV24-1	.	TRBJ2-7	TRBD2	TGTGCCACCAGTGATTGGGCTAGCGGGGCCAATGAGCAGTACTTC	CATSDWASGANEQYF
18	TRBV28	once	TRBJ1-6	TRBD1	TGTGCCAGCAGTCTCCTCCCCACAGGGGGGGGTTATAATTCACCCCTCCACTTT	CASSLLPTGGGYNSPLHF
11	TRBV19	.	TRBJ2-3	.	TGTGCCACAAATCGGGCAGATACGCAGTATTTT	CATNRADTQYF
12	TRBV6-5	few	TRBJ2-5	.	TGTGCCAGCAGTTATGGGGAGAATGAGCAGTACTTC	CASSYGENEQYF
18	TRBV5-1	.	TRBJ2-6	TRBD1	TGCGCCAGCAGCTTTTTGGACAGGGAGACCTCTGGGGCCAACGTCCTGACTTTC	CASSFLDRETSGANVLTF
14	TRBV20-1	few	TRBJ2-3	.	TGCAGTGCTAGACCCCCGACACCTACAGATACGCAGTATTTT	CSARPPTPTDTQYF
14	TRBV12-3/TRBV12-4	.	TRBJ2-3	.	TGTGCCAGCAGTATCTCGGCGGAGGACAATACGCAGTATTTT	CASSISAEDNTQYF
16	TRBV9	.	TRBJ1-2	.	TGTGCCAGCAGCGGCCCCTTTCAGACAGGCCTCTATGGCTACACCTTC	CASSGPFQTGLYGYTF
15	TRBV4-2	.	TRBJ2-5	.	TGTGTCAGCAGCCAATGGACCGACGAGGTCGGGACCCAGTACTTC	CVSSQWTDEVGTQYF
16	TRBV6-5	.	TRBJ1-6	.	TGTGCCAGCAGTCCACCCCGGGACTCCTATAATTCACCCCTCCACTTT	CASSPPRDSYNSPLHF
12	TRBV29-1	many	TRBJ2-3	.	TGCAGCGTTGGCCGGTTAGCAGATACGCAGTATTTT	CSVGRLADTQYF
16	TRBV7-9	.	TRBJ2-5	.	TGTGCCAGCAGCTTAGTTCCGGTCGAGGGAAAAGAGACCCAGTACTTC	CASSLVPVEGKETQYF
15	TRBV4-1	few	TRBJ2-1	TRBD1	TGCGCCAGCAGCCCCACAGGGGATGAAGGCAATGAGCAGTTCTTC	CASSPTGDEGNEQFF
16	TRBV6-5	few	TRBJ2-3	TRBD2	TGTGCCAGCAGAGATGGCACTAGCGGGTCCACAGATACGCAGTATTTT	CASRDGTSGSTDTQYF
16	TRBV6-2/TRBV6-3	.	TRBJ2-1	TRBD2	TGTGCCAGCAGTTCTGGGCGGGGGGGCCGGTACAATGAGCAGTTCTTC	CASSSGRGGRYNEQFF
16	TRBV5-1	.	TRBJ2-3	TRBD2	TGCGCCAGCAGCCAGATAGCGGGGGGATCCACAGATACGCAGTATTTT	CASSQIAGGSTDTQYF
15	TRBV11-3	.	TRBJ2-2	.	TGTGCCAGCAGCTTATACACGTCGAACACCGGGGAGCTGTTTTTT	CASSLYTSNTGELFF
14	TRBV5-1	.	TRBJ2-5	TRBD2	TGCGCCAGCACGGGGGGGGCCCTTCGAGAGACCCAGTACTTC	CASTGGALRETQYF
15	TRBV20-1	few	TRBJ2-7	TRBD1	TGCAGTGCTAGGATCCCGGGGACAGGGGCTGGGGAGCAGTACTTC	CSARIPGTGAGEQYF
13	TRBV6-2/TRBV6-3	.	TRBJ1-2	.	TGTGCCAGCAGCCAGGGGAAACCGTATGGCTACACCTTC	CASSQGKPYGYTF
17	TRBV2	few	TRBJ2-5	TRBD1	TGTGCCAGCAGTGAGCTCGTTTATGGACAGGGTCAAGAGACCCAGTACTTC	CASSELVYGQGQETQYF
11	TRBV7-2	many	TRBJ2-6	.	TGTGCCGGTCTTGGGGCCAACGTCCTGACTTTC	CAGLGANVLTF
18	TRBV9	once	TRBJ2-6	.	TGTGCCAGCAGCGTTTCTACGGGGGCTAACTCTGGGGCCAACGTCCTGACTTTC	CASSVSTGANSGANVLTF
15	TRBV6-2/TRBV6-3	.	TRBJ2-5	.	TGTGCCAGCACAAACCACGGGGGCTCAGGAGAGACCCAGTACTTC	CASTNHGGSGETQYF
12	TRBV9	few	TRBJ1-2	TRBD1	TGTGCCAGCAGCGTAGCAGGGGGCGATTGCACCTTC	CASSVAGGDCTF
17	TRBV7-2	many	TRBJ1-2	TRBD1	TGTGCCAGCAGCTTAGCCGCTTATAGGACAGGGAAGGGTGGCTACACCTTC	CASSLAAYRTGKGGYTF
14	TRBV4-1	.	TRBJ2-5	.	TGCGCCAGCAGCCAGGCGGGACAAAAAGAGACCCAGTACTTC	CASSQAGQKETQYF
16	TRBV5-1	.	TRBJ2-4	.	TGCGCCAGCAGCTTGGGGGGGGACTTAGTCAAAAACATTCAGTACTTC	CASSLGGDLVKNIQYF
14	TRBV6-2/TRBV6-3	few	TRBJ2-4	.	TGTGCCAGCAGTTACACGGGAACCAAAAACATTCAGTACTTC	CASSYTGTKNIQYF
16	TRBV5-6	.	TRBJ2-6	.	TGTGCCAGCAGCTTTCCAACGGACTCTGGGGCCAACGTCCTGACTTTC	CASSFPTDSGANVLTF
16	TRBV12-3/TRBV12-4	.	TRBJ2-5	TRBD2	TGTGCCAGCAGTTTAGGAAGCGGGGGTGGTCTGGAGACCCAGTACTTC	CASSLGSGGGLETQYF
15	TRBV6-5	.	TRBJ1-4	TRBD1	TGTGCCAGCAGTTACTCGTTAGGGGGCCCAGAAAAACTGTTTTTT	CASSYSLGGPEKLFF